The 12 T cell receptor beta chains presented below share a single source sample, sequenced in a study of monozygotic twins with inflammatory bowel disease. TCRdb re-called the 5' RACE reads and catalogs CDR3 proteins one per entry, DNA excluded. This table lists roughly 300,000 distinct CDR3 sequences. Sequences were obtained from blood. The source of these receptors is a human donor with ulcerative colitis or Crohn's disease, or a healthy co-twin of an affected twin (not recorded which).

CDR3 protein: CASSRTLAGNALSYEQYF. The chain employs TRBV5-1 and TRBJ2-7; the D call from TCRdb, TRBD2, cannot be confirmed without DNA. The CDR3 has 18 residues. Per the germline V gene, CDR1 is SGHRS and CDR2 is YFSETQ.

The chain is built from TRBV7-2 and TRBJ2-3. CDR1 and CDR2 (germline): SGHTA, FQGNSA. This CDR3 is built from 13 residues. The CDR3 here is CASSPSGVDTQYF.

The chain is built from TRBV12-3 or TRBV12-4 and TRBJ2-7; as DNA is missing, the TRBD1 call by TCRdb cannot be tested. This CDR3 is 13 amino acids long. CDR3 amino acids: CASRLTGAYEQYF.

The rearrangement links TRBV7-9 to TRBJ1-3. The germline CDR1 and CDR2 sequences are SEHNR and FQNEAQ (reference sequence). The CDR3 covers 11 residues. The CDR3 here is CALRTGNTIYF. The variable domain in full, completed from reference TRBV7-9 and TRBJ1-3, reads DTGVSQNPRHKITKRGQNVTFRCDPISEHNRLYWYRQTLGQGPEFLTYFQNEAQLEKSRLLSDRFSAERPKGSFSTLEIQRTEQGDSAMYLCALRTGNTIYFGEGSWLTVV.

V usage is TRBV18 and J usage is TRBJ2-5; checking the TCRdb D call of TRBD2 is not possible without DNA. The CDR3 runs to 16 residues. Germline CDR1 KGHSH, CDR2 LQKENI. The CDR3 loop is CASSPLRLAEGETQYF. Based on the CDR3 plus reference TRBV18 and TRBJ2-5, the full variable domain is NAGVMQNPRHLVRRRGQEARLRCSPMKGHSHVYWYRQLPEEGLKFMVYLQKENIIDESGMPKERFSAEFPKEGPSILRIQQVVRGDSAAYFCASSPLRLAEGETQYFGPGTRLLVL.

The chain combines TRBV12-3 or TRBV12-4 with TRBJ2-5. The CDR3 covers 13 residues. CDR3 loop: CASSLSMVETQYF.

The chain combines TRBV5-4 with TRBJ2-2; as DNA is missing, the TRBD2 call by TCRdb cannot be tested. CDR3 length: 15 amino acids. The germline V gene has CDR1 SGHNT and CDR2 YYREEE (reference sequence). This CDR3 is CASTLAGGGTGELFF.

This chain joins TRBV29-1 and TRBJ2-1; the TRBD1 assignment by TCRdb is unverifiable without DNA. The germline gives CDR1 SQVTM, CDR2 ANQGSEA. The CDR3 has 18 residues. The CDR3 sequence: CSATLGQGRSGSKGEQFF.

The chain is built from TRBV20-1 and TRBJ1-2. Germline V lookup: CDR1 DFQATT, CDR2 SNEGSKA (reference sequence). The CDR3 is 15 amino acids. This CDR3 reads CSARDPLASNHPYTF.

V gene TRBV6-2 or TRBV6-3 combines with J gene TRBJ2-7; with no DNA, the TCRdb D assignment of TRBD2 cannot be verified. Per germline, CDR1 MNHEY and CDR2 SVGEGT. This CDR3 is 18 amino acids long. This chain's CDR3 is CASSENNPGLAGSYEQYF.

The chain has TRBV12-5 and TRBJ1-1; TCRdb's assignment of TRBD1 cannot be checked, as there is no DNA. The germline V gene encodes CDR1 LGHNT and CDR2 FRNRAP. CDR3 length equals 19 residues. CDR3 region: CASGSPPFSPGQGNTEAFF. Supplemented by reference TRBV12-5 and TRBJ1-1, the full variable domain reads DARVTQTPRHKVTEMGQEVTMRCQPILGHNTVFWYRQTMMQGLELLAYFRNRAPLDDSGMPKDRFSAEMPDATLATLKIQPSEPRDSAVYFCASGSPPFSPGQGNTEAFFGQGTRLTVV.

The CDR3 here is CSARSGAREAFF. V usage is TRBV20-1 and J usage is TRBJ1-1; the TCRdb call, TRBD1, lacks DNA for checking. Per the germline V gene, CDR1 is DFQATT and CDR2 is SNEGSKA (reference sequence). The CDR3 is 12 residues long.